Described below is a single T cell receptor beta chain sequence and its context. This clone's antigen is unknown. No much larger clone exists at a distance of one base, and base qualities are not known. This specimen belongs to a study of T cell repertoires in ileal Crohn's disease (dated by TCRdb to about 2019). With respect to the entire study: Median disease duration was about eight years, and 35% of patients were identified as active smokers at the time of surgery. Every patient underwent surgery because of a complication, which was stricturing disease in around 60% of cases and penetrating disease in roughly 39%. Roughly half of the patients were given postoperative therapy, with 15 to 20 on anti-TNF agents and about a dozen on thiopurines. M6 samples consisted of neoterminal ileum biopsies collected during postoperative colonoscopy. TCR repertoire analysis was done in 55 to 70 Crohn's disease patients from a prospective multicentre cohort. The study was conducted in parallel with a multicentre cohort that was designed to identify predictors of early endoscopic recurrence following ileocolonic resection. A Rutgeerts score higher than i0 was the definition used for endoscopic postoperative recurrence. The study sequenced 171 mucosal samples from some 55 patients, taken at several locations on the surgical specimen and at postoperative endoscopy. What the work shows at the level of the full study, not this receptor alone: Sorted CD8 T cells carried more high-frequency clones than CD4 T cells, suggesting mucosal expansions were mainly CD8. Mucosal CD4 and CD8 T cells were sorted and sequenced only in a subgroup of patients, whose size was not stated. Endoscopic recurrence was linked to a higher percentage of high-frequency clones at surgery, and recurrence occurred in every patient whose clonality exceeded 26.8% (18/57). Compared with non-smokers, patients who were active smokers at surgery showed a significantly higher proportion of clonal expansions (approximately 26% vs 17%, p=0.02). Within the first year after surgery, the timing of postoperative endoscopy varied, and the median delay was nearly 7 months.

Around 0.45 micrograms of biopsy DNA per sample were submitted for commercial TCRB immunosequencing. A two-step, amplification bias-controlled multiplex PCR was used by Adaptive Biotechnology to amplify CDR3 regions from genomic DNA. Primers for every V and J gene segment were used in the first PCR, and barcodes and Illumina adapters were added in the second PCR. An Illumina instrument was used to sequence the CDR3 libraries. The authors' pipeline ran thus. The analysis used both the pipelines supplied by the vendor and custom analysis of the raw data in R/Bioconductor with R version 3.3.0. Clonality, which ranges from 0 to 1, was calculated as the inverse of the normalised Shannon entropy across all productive clones. High-frequency clones were defined as the share of the repertoire taken up by the top 100 clones, keeping only clones that passed a 95% confidence test. The Simpson index measured repertoire diversity, and the Morisita-Horn index measured overlap between samples. Imported from immuneACCESS, the table was reduced by TCRdb to in-frame sequences with V and J called. These copies leave out some clones; in studies compared against another copy, an unresolved V gene accounts for under half, and the cause of the remainder is not known. The V and J calls and the clone size are those of that table, but D and trimming were determined from the DNA. This sample is represented by roughly 60,000 clones; about 89% of them were singletons. The ten largest clones represent about 2.1% of the sample.

The time point tag for this specimen amounts to: neoterminal ileum biopsy at postoperative endoscopy, about 6 months after surgery. Eligible patients were adults with ileal or ileocolonic Crohn's disease who had an indication for ileocolonic resection. Whole ileal mucosal biopsies were stored frozen at -80°C before DNA extraction. Genomic DNA was extracted from frozen whole biopsies with a TRizol-based method and quantified on a NanoDrop 2000 spectrophotometer. V sheds 5 bases and J sheds 5 bases, leaving 12 bases between their ends. The CDR3 contains 14 residues, cysteine and phenylalanine counted. The only DNA kept is the CDR3, 42 bases in frame from the first base. CDR1 is given as SGHVS and CDR2 as FNYEAQ, both from the germline V gene.

The V and J segments used are TRBV7-6 and TRBJ2-2, with a tentative D gene TRBD2 over 6 matching bases. This receptor was identified in an adult with Crohn's disease. What was sequenced was ileal tissue. CDR3 reads: CASSTADYTGELFF. The bases read TGTGCCAGCAGCACTGCGGACTATACCGGGGAGCTGTTTTTT. Joined to the reference TRBV7-6 and TRBJ2-2 proteins, this CDR3 gives the full variable domain: GAGVSQSPRYKVTKRGQDVALRCDPISGHVSLYWYRQALGQGPEFLTYFNYEAQQDKSGLPNDRFSAERPEGSISTLTIQRTEQRDSAMYRCASSTADYTGELFFGEGSRLTVL.